Each of the 10 T cell receptor beta chains below was sequenced from the same sample in a study of cytomegalovirus exposure and HLA in healthy donors. The data were produced by immunoSEQ multiplex PCR, yet TCRdb's version contains in-frame clones alone and is incomplete. The sample shows 300,000 to 350,000 clones, roughly 90% of them seen only once. The sequencing sample was made of PBMCs. The source is a man aged 30 to 45 in good health and CMV-seronegative.

The rearrangement links TRBV6-5 to TRBJ2-7, with D possibly matching TRBD1 (6 bases). The CDR3 length is 16 residues. Germline V gives CDR1 MNHEY, CDR2 SVGAGI. The ends were cut back, 0 bases at V and 6 bases at J, with 18 bases in the middle. The CDR3 loop reads CASSYSVFRGPVEQYF. CDR3 bases: TGTGCCAGCAGTTACTCGGTGTTCAGGGGTCCGGTCGAGCAGTACTTC.

The chain couples TRBV9 to TRBJ1-1; D perhaps matches TRBD1 (6 bases). Germline CDR1 and CDR2: SGDLS and YYNGEE. Trimming removed 2 bases at V and 1 base at J, with 12 bases between. The CDR3 extends over 15 amino acids. The CDR3 is CASSVLQGGNTEAFF. CDR3 nucleotides: TGTGCCAGCAGCGTCCTACAGGGTGGGAACACTGAAGCTTTCTTT.

The rearrangement uses TRBV27 and TRBJ2-6; possibly TRBD1 for D (5 bases). Germline V lookup: CDR1 MNHEY, CDR2 SMNVEV (reference sequence). This CDR3 comprises 16 residues. V dropped 6 bases and J dropped 0 bases, with 12 bases sitting between them. CDR3 region: CASRAGMSSGANVLTF. The CDR3 nucleotides are TGTGCCAGCAGAGCAGGGATGAGCTCTGGGGCCAACGTCCTGACTTTC.

V is TRBV19 and J is TRBJ1-1, with D unclear. The germline V gene encodes CDR1 LNHDA and CDR2 SQIVND (reference sequence). The CDR3 has 15 residues. V lost 7 bases and J lost 3, with 18 bases in between. Written as DNA, the CDR3 is TGTGCCAGTACGACAATGCGGGCAGACTACACTGAAGCTTTCTTT. Translated: CASTTMRADYTEAFF. Full variable domain (missing parts from reference TRBV19 and TRBJ1-1): DGGITQSPKYLFRKEGQNVTLSCEQNLNHDAMYWYRQDPGQGLRLIYYSQIVNDFQKGDIAEGYSVSREKKESFPLTVTSAQKNPTAFYLCASTTMRADYTEAFFGQGTRLTVV.

The sample holds one count of this clone. The genes are TRBV21-1 and TRBJ2-5; the table names TRBD2, a call not compared with the DNA. TRBV21-1 is flagged as a pseudogene. This CDR3 is built from 17 residues. CDR3 DNA sequence: TGTGCCAGCAGCAAAGACGAGTCGGGGAGGGTGGAGGCGACCCAGTACTTC. Its protein is CASSKDESGRVEATQYF.

This chain connects TRBV7-8 to TRBJ1-6, with 7 bases fitting TRBD1. With V trimmed by 4 bases and J by 4 bases, 10 bases remained unmatched. CDR3 length: 17 amino acids. Germline loops: CDR1 SGHVS, CDR2 FQNEAQ. The CDR3 here is CASSSRGGSSYNSPLHF. In DNA form, the CDR3 reads TGTGCCAGCAGCTCCAGAGGGGGCAGCTCATATAATTCACCCCTCCACTTT.

CDR3 nucleotides: TGTGCCAGCAGCTTAGTTGCAGGAAGGCAGACCCAGTACTTC. Encoded protein: CASSLVAGRQTQYF. J is TRBJ2-5 and V is TRBV11-2; D call uncertain. Looked up from germline, CDR1 is SGHAT and CDR2 is FQNNGV. The ends were cut back, 1 base at V and 6 bases at J, with 12 bases in the middle. This CDR3 has 14 amino acids. Supplemented by reference TRBV11-2 and TRBJ2-5, the full variable domain reads EAGVAQSPRYKIIEKRQSVAFWCNPISGHATLYWYQQILGQGPKLLIQFQNNGVVDDSQLPKDRFSAERLKGVDSTLKIQPAKLEDSAVYLCASSLVAGRQTQYFGPGTRLLVL.

This chain links TRBV19 with TRBJ1-1, with D possibly matching TRBD1 (5 bases). Trimming removed 4 bases at V and 1 base at J, with 10 bases between. This CDR3 has 14 residues. Germline V gene data show CDR1 as LNHDA and CDR2 as SQIVND (reference sequence). The CDR3 protein is CASSTWGGNTEAFF. DNA of the CDR3: TGTGCCAGTAGTACATGGGGCGGGAACACTGAAGCTTTCTTT.

The chain uses TRBV27 and TRBJ1-2; weak D call: TRBD1 (5 bases). The CDR3 consists of 15 residues. CDR1 MNHEY and CDR2 SMNVEV come from the germline V gene (reference sequence). The ends were cut back, 5 bases at V and 3 bases at J, with 16 bases in the middle. Written as DNA, the CDR3 is TGTGCCAGCAGTCCATGGCCCGGGACTCACTATGGCTACACCTTC. Protein sequence: CASSPWPGTHYGYTF.

This clone occurred once. The chain uses TRBV29-1 and TRBJ2-3; the D gene is possibly TRBD2 (7 bases). Trimming took off 3 bases at V and 3 bases at J, with 13 bases between the two ends. CDR3 length: 14 amino acids. CDR1 is SQVTM and CDR2 is ANQGSEA in the germline V gene. The CDR3, as DNA: TGCAGCGTTGATCGGGGGGCGGAGACAGATACGCAGTATTTT. This encodes CSVDRGAETDTQYF.